One and the same sample provided the 26 T cell receptor beta chains below, sequenced in a study of monozygotic twins with cystic fibrosis. Measured with immunoSEQ multiplex PCR; TCRdb has only the in-frame clones, and not every one. Among about 22,000 clones listed, 95% to 98% were seen once. What was sequenced was blood. The receptor set was obtained from a girl between 10 and 17 years old with cystic fibrosis.

V gene TRBV19 combines with J gene TRBJ1-5; D is undetermined. Trimming stripped 6 bases from V and 3 bases from J, with 9 bases between. The CDR3 consists of 13 residues. Germline V gene lookup returns CDR1 LNHDA and CDR2 SQIVND (reference sequence). The CDR3 nucleotides read TGTGCCAGTAGGGACTCATTCAATCAGCCCCAGCATTTT. Protein: CASRDSFNQPQHF.

This clone was detected only once. V usage is TRBV5-1 and J usage is TRBJ2-3, with 7 bases lining up with TRBD1. This CDR3 contains 15 residues. Germline-derived CDR1 and CDR2 are SGHRS and YFSETQ. Trimming took 3 bases from V and 0 from J; bases not matched to a gene: 4. CDR3 sequence: CASSYRDRSTDTQYF. In DNA form, the CDR3 reads TGCGCCAGCAGCTACAGGGACAGAAGCACAGATACGCAGTATTTT.

The chain joins TRBV7-9 to TRBJ2-5; D assignment may be TRBD1 or TRBD2 (5 bases each). Germline lookup yields CDR1 SEHNR and CDR2 FQNEAQ (reference sequence). The CDR3 runs 14 residues. V shed 1 base and J shed 5 bases, with 11 bases lying between them. CDR3 DNA sequence: TGTGCCAGCAGCTTAGGTAGGGACGTGGAGACCCAGTACTTC. Translated, it gives CASSLGRDVETQYF.

The chain couples TRBV25-1 to TRBJ2-5; no firm D call. This CDR3 has 11 residues. CDR1 is MGHDK, CDR2 SYGVNS, per germline. The V end lost 6 bases, the J end lost 2 bases, and 4 bases lay between the germline ends. CDR3 DNA sequence: TGTGCCAGCAGCTTACAAGAGACCCAGTACTTC. It yields the protein CASSLQETQYF.

The CDR3 region has the DNA TGTGCCAGCAGGACCGTAGCGGGAGGCCCCGAAGAGAGCTCCTACGAGCAGTACTTC. It encodes CASRTVAGGPEESSYEQYF. The rearrangement uses TRBV5-6 and TRBJ2-7, with 10 positions matching TRBD2. V was pared by 5 bases and J by 0 bases, with 17 bases of the junction left unmatched. The CDR3 runs to 19 residues. Germline loops: CDR1 SGHDT, CDR2 YYEEEE.

This rearrangement joins TRBV20-1 to TRBJ1-2; D gene unclear. Trimming shortened V by 1 base and J by 7 bases, and 7 bases separated the two germline ends. Germline V lookup: CDR1 DFQATT, CDR2 SNEGSKA (reference sequence). The CDR3 is 11 amino acids. CDR3 DNA sequence: TGCAGTGCTAGAGTGGCGATTGGCTACACCTTC. Translation gives CSARVAIGYTF.

J is TRBJ2-6 and V is TRBV5-4; D gene uncertain. This CDR3 spans 12 amino acids. CDR1 and CDR2 (germline): SGHNT, YYREEE (reference sequence). Trimming left V 3 bases short and J 4 bases short, with 2 bases between. The CDR3 region is CASSSGANVLTF. In nucleotides, the CDR3 is TGTGCCAGCAGCTCCGGGGCCAACGTCCTGACTTTC.

The rearrangement joins TRBV10-3 to TRBJ2-3; D ambiguous. With 1 base removed from V and 0 bases from J, the gap between germline ends came to 8 bases. This CDR3 is built from 15 residues. In germline, CDR1 is ENHRY, CDR2 SYGVKD. CDR3 nucleotide sequence: TGTGCCATCAGTGAGTTGAGGTCTAGCACAGATACGCAGTATTTT. Translation: CAISELRSSTDTQYF.

The chain uses TRBV10-3 and TRBJ2-7; D is possibly TRBD1 (6 bases). CDR3 length equals 14 residues. Germline assignment: CDR1 ENHRY and CDR2 SYGVKD. The germline V and J ends were trimmed by 6 bases and 4 bases, with 16 bases remaining between them. CDR3 residues: CAISGVAGAYEQYV. The CDR3 region has the DNA TGTGCCATCAGCGGGGTAGCAGGGGCGTACGAGCAGTACGTC.

The rearrangement links TRBV4-1 to TRBJ2-7, with 8 bases identical to TRBD1. CDR1 MGHRA and CDR2 YSYEKL come from the germline V gene. V lost 4 bases and J lost 2; bases outside the gene matches: 1. The CDR3 is made up of 13 amino acids. The CDR3 is CASSPDRAYEQYV. The DNA for the CDR3 is TGCGCCAGCAGCCCGGACAGGGCCTACGAGCAGTACGTC.

The rearrangement uses TRBV27 and TRBJ2-1; D gene unclear. There are 12 residues in the CDR3. Trimming pared 6 bases from V and 8 bases from J, leaving 11 bases between. Germline values: CDR1 MNHEY, CDR2 SMNVEV (reference sequence). In DNA form, the CDR3 reads TGTGCCAGCAGGCCTCGTATGGATGAGCAGTTCTTC. Translation: CASRPRMDEQFF.

CDR3 sequence reads: CAIRPDGSYEQYV. In DNA form, the CDR3 reads TGTGCCATCAGACCGGACGGTTCCTACGAGCAGTACGTC. The rearrangement joins TRBV10-3 to TRBJ2-7; no clear D gene. Germline V CDR1 and CDR2: ENHRY, SYGVKD. Trimming removed 6 bases at V and 1 base at J, with 10 bases between. This CDR3 contains 13 residues.

The rearrangement joins TRBV2 to TRBJ1-2, with D possibly matching TRBD1 (6 bases). Trimming stripped 6 bases from V and 7 bases from J, with 12 bases between. The CDR3 length is 12 residues. The V gene's germline CDR1 is SNHLY and CDR2 FYNNEI. The CDR3 reads CASSGQTLGYTF. As DNA, the CDR3 is TGTGCCAGCAGCGGACAGACCCTTGGCTACACCTTC.

This chain links TRBV5-6 with TRBJ1-2, with D perhaps matching TRBD1 (5 bases). The CDR3 runs 14 residues. V was clipped by 4 bases and J by 4 bases, with 14 bases between them. The germline V gene encodes CDR1 SGHDT and CDR2 YYEEEE. CDR3 coding DNA: TGTGCCAGCAGCCCAACTGGGGGGGTCTATGGCTACACCTTC. The encoded protein is CASSPTGGVYGYTF. Full variable domain (remainder filled in from reference TRBV5-6 and TRBJ1-2): DAGVTQSPTHLIKTRGQQVTLRCSPKSGHDTVSWYQQALGQGPQFIFQYYEEEERQRGNFPDRFSGHQFPNYSSELNVNALLLGDSALYLCASSPTGGVYGYTFGSGTRLTVV.

In this sample, this clone turned up once. The chain links TRBV7-9 to TRBJ1-1; tentative D call: TRBD1 (6 bases). Trimming left V 4 bases short and J 11 bases short, with 14 bases between. CDR3 length: 12 residues. CDR1 is SEHNR, CDR2 FQNEAQ, per germline (reference sequence). Here the CDR3 DNA reads TGTGCCAGCAGCTCCTACAGGGTTCAGGCTTTCTTT. Translation gives CASSSYRVQAFF.

The chain links TRBV7-2 to TRBJ1-2; D is unresolved. In germline, CDR1 is SGHTA, CDR2 FQGNSA. There are 11 residues in the CDR3. Trimming pared 3 bases from V and 2 bases from J, leaving 1 base between. CDR3: CASSLNYGYTF. Here the CDR3 DNA reads TGTGCCAGCAGCTTGAACTATGGCTACACCTTC.

This sequence joins TRBV5-1 and TRBJ2-5; no clear D gene. The CDR3 totals 14 residues. The V gene's germline CDR1 is SGHRS and CDR2 YFSETQ. V was clipped by 1 base and J by 4 bases, with 11 bases between them. The CDR3 protein is CASSLFGSIETQYF. The CDR3 DNA follows: TGCGCCAGCAGCTTGTTCGGTAGCATAGAGACCCAGTACTTC.

This chain uses TRBV7-2 with TRBJ1-5, with unresolved D. Trimming cost V 1 base and J 2 bases, with 9 bases left between them. The germline CDR1 and CDR2 sequences are SGHTA and FQGNSA. The CDR3 runs to 15 residues. CDR3 nucleotides: TGTGCCAGCAGCTTAGGTGCGCAGGGCAATCAGCCCCAGCATTTT. This translates into CASSLGAQGNQPQHF.

A single count supports this clone. This chain joins TRBV10-1 and TRBJ2-3; D is possibly TRBD1 (6 bases). CDR1 is WNHNN, CDR2 SYGVQD, per germline (reference sequence). The CDR3 loop spans 15 amino acids. With 3 bases removed from V and 0 bases from J, the gap between germline ends came to 10 bases. This CDR3 reads CASSDRGRSTDTQYF. Written as DNA, the CDR3 is TGCGCCAGCAGTGACAGGGGCCGTAGCACAGATACGCAGTATTTT.

This rearrangement joins TRBV18 to TRBJ1-3; D ambiguous. Germline CDR1 reads KGHSH; CDR2 reads LQKENI. The V and J ends lost 2 bases and 9 bases respectively, with 11 bases between them. This CDR3 has 13 amino acids. CDR3 in DNA: TGTGCCAGCTCACCAGGTCAGGAAAGCACCATATATTTT. Protein product: CASSPGQESTIYF.

This sequence joins TRBV5-1 and TRBJ2-5; the D gene is possibly TRBD2 (6 bases). Germline V gene sequence: CDR1 SGHRS, CDR2 YFSETQ. The CDR3 runs 13 residues. V lost 9 bases and J 1 base, leaving 13 bases between the germline ends. The chain's CDR3 is CATSWGVQETQYF. CDR3 bases: TGCGCCACAAGTTGGGGGGTCCAAGAGACCCAGTACTTC.

This sequence joins TRBV6-5 and TRBJ2-7; D not certain. CDR1 is MNHEY, CDR2 SVGAGI, per germline. V lost 6 bases and J lost 0, with 12 bases in between. The CDR3 runs to 14 residues. This CDR3 is CASRLQFSSYEQYF. The CDR3 bases are TGTGCCAGCAGACTACAGTTCAGCTCCTACGAGCAGTACTTC.

This clone was observed a single time. V and J are TRBV7-9 and TRBJ1-3; 8 nucleotides match TRBD1. The CDR3 is made up of 15 amino acids. CDR1 is SEHNR, CDR2 FQNEAQ, per germline (reference sequence). J was trimmed by 4 bases and V by 6 bases; bases with no gene match: 8. CDR3 in amino acids: CASSSQGARGNTIYF. The CDR3 bases are TGTGCCAGCAGTTCCCAGGGGGCGCGGGGAAACACCATATATTTT.

This clone appeared a single time. The chain uses TRBV7-2 and TRBJ1-2; 7 positions match TRBD1. CDR1 is SGHTA and CDR2 is FQGNSA in the germline V gene. This CDR3 has 14 residues. Unmatched junction bases numbered 7, after V lost 5 bases and J lost 4 bases. CDR3 region: CASSGGQTSYGYTF. CDR3 DNA sequence: TGTGCCAGCAGCGGGGGACAGACCAGCTATGGCTACACCTTC.

The chain recombines TRBV7-2 with TRBJ2-7; no clear D. The CDR3 totals 16 residues. Trimming shortened V by 1 base and J by 2 bases, and 15 bases separated the two germline ends. Germline lookup yields CDR1 SGHTA and CDR2 FQGNSA. CDR3 sequence reads: CASSLGPLDAAYEQYF. DNA for the CDR3: TGTGCCAGCAGCTTAGGCCCCCTGGACGCAGCCTACGAGCAGTACTTC.

The chain combines TRBV19 with TRBJ2-1; D is perhaps TRBD1 (6 bases). Looked up from germline, CDR1 is LNHDA and CDR2 is SQIVND (reference sequence). The CDR3 totals 15 residues. Deletions cut 3 bases from V and 2 bases from J, with 11 bases between. CDR3 DNA: TGTGCCAGTAGTATGTTCGACAGGACCTACAATGAGCAGTTCTTC. Amino acid sequence: CASSMFDRTYNEQFF.